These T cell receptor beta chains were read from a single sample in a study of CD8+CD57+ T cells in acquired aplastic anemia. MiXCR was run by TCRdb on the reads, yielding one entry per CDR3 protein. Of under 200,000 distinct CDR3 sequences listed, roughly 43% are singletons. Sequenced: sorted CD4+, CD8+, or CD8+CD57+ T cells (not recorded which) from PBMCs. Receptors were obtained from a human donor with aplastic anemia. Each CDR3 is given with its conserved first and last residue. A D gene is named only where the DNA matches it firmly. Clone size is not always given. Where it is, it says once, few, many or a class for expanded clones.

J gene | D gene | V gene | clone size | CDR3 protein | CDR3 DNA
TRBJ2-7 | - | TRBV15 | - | CATSSTDLSEQYF | TGTGCCACCAGCAGCACTGACTTATCCGAGCAGTACTTC
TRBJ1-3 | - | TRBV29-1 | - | CSVQGDSGNTIYF | TGCAGCGTCCAGGGAGACTCTGGAAACACCATATATTTT
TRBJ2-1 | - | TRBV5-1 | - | CAPVVYNEQFF | TGCGCCCCGGTAGTATACAATGAGCAGTTCTTC
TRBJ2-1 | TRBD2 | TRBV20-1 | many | CSALLAGAGEQFF | TGCAGTGCGTTACTAGCGGGAGCGGGGGAGCAGTTCTTC
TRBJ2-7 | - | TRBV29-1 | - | CSVELRQTSSYEQYF | TGCAGCGTTGAACTGCGACAGACAAGCTCCTACGAGCAGTACTTC
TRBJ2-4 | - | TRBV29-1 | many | CSVEDRRVAKNIQYF | TGCAGCGTTGAAGATCGGAGGGTAGCCAAAAACATTCAGTACTTC
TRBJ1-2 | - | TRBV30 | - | CAWRGVSYGYTF | TGTGCCTGGCGGGGAGTCTCTTATGGCTACACCTTC
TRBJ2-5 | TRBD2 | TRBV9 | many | CASSARLAPMQETQYF | TGTGCCAGCAGCGCTCGACTAGCTCCAATGCAAGAGACCCAGTACTTC
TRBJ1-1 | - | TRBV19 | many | CASSNRGVRFAEAFF | TGTGCCAGTAGCAATAGAGGGGTTAGGTTCGCTGAAGCTTTCTTT
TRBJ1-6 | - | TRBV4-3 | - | CASSQDEAHAYNSPLHF | TGCGCCAGCAGCCAAGATGAGGCGCATGCTTATAATTCACCCCTCCACTTT
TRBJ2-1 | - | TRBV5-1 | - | CASSLDRAEINNEQFF | TGCGCCAGCAGCTTGGACAGGGCGGAGATAAACAATGAGCAGTTCTTC
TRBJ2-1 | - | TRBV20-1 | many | CSARGFSGEQFF | TGCAGTGCTAGAGGATTCAGCGGGGAGCAGTTCTTC
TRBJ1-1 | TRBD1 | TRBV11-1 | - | CASSSRDRVWGTEAFF | TGTGCCAGCAGCTCCCGGGACAGGGTCTGGGGAACTGAAGCTTTCTTT
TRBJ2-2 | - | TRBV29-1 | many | CSAGLGRGTGELFF | TGCAGCGCTGGTTTGGGGCGAGGCACCGGGGAGCTGTTTTTT
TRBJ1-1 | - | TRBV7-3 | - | CASSLASGRNTEAFF | TGTGCCAGCAGCTTAGCGTCGGGGAGGAACACTGAAGCTTTCTTT
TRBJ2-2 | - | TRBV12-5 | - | CASGGPGQPTGELFF | TGTGCTAGTGGAGGACCCGGACAGCCCACCGGGGAGCTGTTTTTT
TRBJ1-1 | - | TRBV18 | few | CASSRTGLFSNTEAFF | TGTGCCAGCTCTCGCACGGGACTCTTCTCGAACACTGAAGCTTTCTTT